This paragraph reports one TCR beta chain. This CDR3 has 13 residues. In germline, CDR1 is SNHLY, CDR2 FYNNEI. Trimming at V came to 8 bases and at J to 1 base, leaving 4 bases not matched to a gene. Repertoires were generated with immunoSEQ multiplex PCR, while TCRdb's copy carries only in-frame clones and drops some. The sample carries tens of thousands of clones, roughly 80% recorded once. This sample was taken from a study of blood T cell repertoires in COVID-19. This sequence was found in a woman of 80 years or more with acute or convalescent COVID-19. This chain links TRBV2 with TRBJ2-7; 8 nucleotides align to TRBD1. The sequenced sample consisted of peripheral blood. The CDR3 reads CASLGQASYEQYF. In DNA, the CDR3 is TGTGCCAGCCTGGGACAGGCTTCCTACGAGCAGTACTTC.